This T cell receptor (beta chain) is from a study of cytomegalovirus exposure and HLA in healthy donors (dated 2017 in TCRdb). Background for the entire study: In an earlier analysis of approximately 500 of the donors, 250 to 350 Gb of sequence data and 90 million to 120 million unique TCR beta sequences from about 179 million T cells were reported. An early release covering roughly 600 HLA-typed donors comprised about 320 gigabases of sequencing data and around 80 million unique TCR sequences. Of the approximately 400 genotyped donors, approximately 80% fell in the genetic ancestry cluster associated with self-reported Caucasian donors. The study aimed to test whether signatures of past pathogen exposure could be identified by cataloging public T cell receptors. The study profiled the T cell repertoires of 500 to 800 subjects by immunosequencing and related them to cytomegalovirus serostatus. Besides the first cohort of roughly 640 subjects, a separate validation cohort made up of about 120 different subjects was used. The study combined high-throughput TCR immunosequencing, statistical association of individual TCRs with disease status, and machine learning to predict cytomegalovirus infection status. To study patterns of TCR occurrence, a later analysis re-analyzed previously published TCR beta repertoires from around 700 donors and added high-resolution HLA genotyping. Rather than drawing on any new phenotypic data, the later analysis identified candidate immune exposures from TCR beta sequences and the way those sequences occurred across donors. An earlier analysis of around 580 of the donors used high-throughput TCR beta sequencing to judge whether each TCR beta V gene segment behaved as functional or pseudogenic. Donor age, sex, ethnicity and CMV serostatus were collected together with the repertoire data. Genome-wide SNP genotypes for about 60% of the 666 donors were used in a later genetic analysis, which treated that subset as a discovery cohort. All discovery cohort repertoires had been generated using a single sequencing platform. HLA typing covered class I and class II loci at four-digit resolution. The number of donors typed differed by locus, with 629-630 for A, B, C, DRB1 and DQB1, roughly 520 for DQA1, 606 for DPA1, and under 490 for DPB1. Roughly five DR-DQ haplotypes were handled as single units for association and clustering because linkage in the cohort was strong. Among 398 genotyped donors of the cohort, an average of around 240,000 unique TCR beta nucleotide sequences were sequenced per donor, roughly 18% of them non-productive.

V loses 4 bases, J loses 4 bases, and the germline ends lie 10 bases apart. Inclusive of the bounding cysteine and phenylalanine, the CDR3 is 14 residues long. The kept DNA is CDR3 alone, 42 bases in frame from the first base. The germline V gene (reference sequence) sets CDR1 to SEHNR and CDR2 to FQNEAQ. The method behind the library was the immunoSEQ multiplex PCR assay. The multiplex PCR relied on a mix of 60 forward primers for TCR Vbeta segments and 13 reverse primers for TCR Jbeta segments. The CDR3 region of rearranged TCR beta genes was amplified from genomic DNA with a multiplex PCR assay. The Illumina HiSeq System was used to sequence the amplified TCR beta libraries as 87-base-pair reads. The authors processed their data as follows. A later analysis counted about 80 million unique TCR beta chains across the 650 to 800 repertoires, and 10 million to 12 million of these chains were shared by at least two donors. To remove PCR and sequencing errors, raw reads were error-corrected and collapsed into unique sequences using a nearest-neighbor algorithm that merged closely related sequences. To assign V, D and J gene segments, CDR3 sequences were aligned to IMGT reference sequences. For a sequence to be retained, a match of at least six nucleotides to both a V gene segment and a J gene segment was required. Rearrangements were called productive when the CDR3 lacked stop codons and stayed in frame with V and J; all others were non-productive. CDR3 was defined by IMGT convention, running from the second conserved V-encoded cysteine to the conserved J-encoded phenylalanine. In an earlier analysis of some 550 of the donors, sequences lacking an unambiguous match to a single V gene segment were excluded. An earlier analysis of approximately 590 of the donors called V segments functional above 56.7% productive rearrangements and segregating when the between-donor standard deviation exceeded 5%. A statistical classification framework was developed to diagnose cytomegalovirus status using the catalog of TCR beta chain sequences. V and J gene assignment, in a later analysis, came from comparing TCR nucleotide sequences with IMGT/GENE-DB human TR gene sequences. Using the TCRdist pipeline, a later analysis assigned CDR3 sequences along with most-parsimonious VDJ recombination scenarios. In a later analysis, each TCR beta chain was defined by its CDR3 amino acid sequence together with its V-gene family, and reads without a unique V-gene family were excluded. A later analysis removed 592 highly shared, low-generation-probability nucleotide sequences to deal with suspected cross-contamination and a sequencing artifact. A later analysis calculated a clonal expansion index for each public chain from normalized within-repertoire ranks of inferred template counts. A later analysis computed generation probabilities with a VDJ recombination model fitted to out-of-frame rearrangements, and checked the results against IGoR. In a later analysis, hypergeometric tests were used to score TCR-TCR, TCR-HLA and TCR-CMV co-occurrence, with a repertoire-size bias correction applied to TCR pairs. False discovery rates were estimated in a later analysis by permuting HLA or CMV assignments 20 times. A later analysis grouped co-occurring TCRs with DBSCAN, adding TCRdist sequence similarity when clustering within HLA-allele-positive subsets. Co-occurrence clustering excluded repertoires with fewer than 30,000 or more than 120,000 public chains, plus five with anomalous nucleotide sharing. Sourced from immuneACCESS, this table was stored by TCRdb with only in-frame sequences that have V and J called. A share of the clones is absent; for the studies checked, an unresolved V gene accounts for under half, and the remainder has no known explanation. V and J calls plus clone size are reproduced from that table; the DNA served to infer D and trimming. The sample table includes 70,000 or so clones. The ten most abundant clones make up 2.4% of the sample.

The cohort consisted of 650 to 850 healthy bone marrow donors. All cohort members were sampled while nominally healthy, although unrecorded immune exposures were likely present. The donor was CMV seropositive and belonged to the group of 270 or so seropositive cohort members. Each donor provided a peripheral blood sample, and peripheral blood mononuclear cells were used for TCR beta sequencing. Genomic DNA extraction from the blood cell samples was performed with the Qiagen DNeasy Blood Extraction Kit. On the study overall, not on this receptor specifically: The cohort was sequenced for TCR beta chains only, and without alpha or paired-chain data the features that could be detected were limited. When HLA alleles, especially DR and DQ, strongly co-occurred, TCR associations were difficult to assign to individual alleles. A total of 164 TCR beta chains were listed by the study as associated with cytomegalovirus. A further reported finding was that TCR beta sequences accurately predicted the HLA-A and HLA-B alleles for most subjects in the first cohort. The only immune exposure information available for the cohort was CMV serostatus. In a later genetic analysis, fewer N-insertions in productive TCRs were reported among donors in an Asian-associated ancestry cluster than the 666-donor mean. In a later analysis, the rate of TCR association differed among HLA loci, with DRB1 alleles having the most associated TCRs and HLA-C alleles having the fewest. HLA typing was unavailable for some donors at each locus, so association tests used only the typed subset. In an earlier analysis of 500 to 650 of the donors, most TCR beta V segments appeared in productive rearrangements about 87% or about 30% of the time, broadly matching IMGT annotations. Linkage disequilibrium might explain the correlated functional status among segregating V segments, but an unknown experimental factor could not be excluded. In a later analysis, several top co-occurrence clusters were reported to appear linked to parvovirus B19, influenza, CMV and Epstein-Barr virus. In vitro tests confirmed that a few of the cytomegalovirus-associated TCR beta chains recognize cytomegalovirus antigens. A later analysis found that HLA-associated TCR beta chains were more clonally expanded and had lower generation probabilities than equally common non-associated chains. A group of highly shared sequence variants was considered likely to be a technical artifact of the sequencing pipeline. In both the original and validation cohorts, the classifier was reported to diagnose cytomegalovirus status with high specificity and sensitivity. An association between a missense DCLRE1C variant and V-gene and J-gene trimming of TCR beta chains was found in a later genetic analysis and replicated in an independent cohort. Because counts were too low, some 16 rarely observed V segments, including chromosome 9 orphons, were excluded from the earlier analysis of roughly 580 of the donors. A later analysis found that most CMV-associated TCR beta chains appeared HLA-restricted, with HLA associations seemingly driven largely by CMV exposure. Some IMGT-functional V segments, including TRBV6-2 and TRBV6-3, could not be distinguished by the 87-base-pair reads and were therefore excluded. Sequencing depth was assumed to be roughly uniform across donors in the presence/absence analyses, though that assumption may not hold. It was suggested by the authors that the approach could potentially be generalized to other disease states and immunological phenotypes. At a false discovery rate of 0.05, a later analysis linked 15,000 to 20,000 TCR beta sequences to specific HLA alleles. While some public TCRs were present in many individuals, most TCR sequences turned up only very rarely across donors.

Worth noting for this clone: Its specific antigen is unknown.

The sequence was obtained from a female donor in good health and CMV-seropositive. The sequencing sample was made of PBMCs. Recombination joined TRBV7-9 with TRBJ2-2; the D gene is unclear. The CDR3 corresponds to CASSSPSATGELFF. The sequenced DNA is TGTGCCAGCAGCTCCCCCAGCGCCACCGGGGAGCTGTTTTTT.